A single sample gave rise to the 4 T cell receptor beta chains below, sequenced in a study of T-cell reconstitution after alpha-beta-depleted transplantation in children. Unique molecular identifiers were used to barcode this TCRbeta library. TCRdb recomputed calls from the PCR reads with MiXCR, one row per CDR3 protein. There are a few hundred thousand distinct CDR3 sequences in the sample; 11% occur only once, and 25% to 30% lies in the top ten. The material sequenced was PBMCs, taken before TCRalphabeta/CD19-depleted stem cell transplant. These receptors originate from a child less than two years old with acute myeloid leukemia, due to receive a stem cell transplant.

This clonotype was found many times. CDR3 sequence: CASRQTDQSTDTQYF. For the CDR3, the DNA is TGTGCTAGCCGTCAAACGGACCAGAGCACAGATACGCAGTATTTT. The chain carries TRBV12-5 and TRBJ2-3; no clear D gene. The CDR3 is made up of 15 amino acids. The V gene's germline CDR1 is LGHNT and CDR2 FRNRAP. V dropped 9 bases and J dropped 0 bases, with 16 bases sitting between them.

This clonotype was seen only a few times. The genes are TRBV27 and TRBJ2-5; 12 nucleotides align to TRBD2. The CDR3 sequence is 16 residues long. V trimming: 3 bases; J trimming: 0 bases; junction bases outside the gene matches: 2. The germline CDR1 and CDR2 sequences are MNHEY and SMNVEV (reference sequence). The DNA of the CDR3 is TGTGCCAGCAGTTTGACTAGCGGGGGCCACCAAGAGACCCAGTACTTC. Translation gives CASSLTSGGHQETQYF.

This clonotype was seen many times. The chain has TRBV20-1 and TRBJ2-3; no firm D call. CDR1 is DFQATT, CDR2 SNEGSKA, per germline (reference sequence). This CDR3 contains 13 residues. The V gene lost 3 bases and the J gene lost 3 bases, with 10 bases spanning the gap. The CDR3: CSARDPKTDTQYF. CDR3 coding DNA: TGCAGTGCTAGGGACCCCAAGACAGATACGCAGTATTTT.

This clonotype was seen at least ten times. The chain links TRBV29-1 to TRBJ1-1; unclear D gene. CDR1 is SQVTM and CDR2 is ANQGSEA in the germline V gene. Trimming left V 5 bases short and J 0 bases short, with 13 bases between. CDR3 size: 14 residues. CDR3: CSVFATGMNTEAFF. Here the CDR3 DNA reads TGCAGCGTTTTCGCGACGGGGATGAACACTGAAGCTTTCTTT.